These 9 T cell receptor beta chains share one sample of origin, sequenced in a study of identical twins. MiXCR, run by TCRdb on the 5' RACE reads, gives a single entry per CDR3 protein. The sample consists of approximately 220,000 distinct CDR3 sequences, around a tenth of them appearing once. The sample was memory (CD45RO+) T cells sorted from blood. The receptors here all came from a woman aged 18-29 years in good health.

This clonotype was detected many times. The chain employs TRBV3-1 and TRBJ1-2; D is undetermined. The CDR3 sequence is 13 residues long. V dropped 1 base and J dropped 5 bases, with 8 bases sitting between them. CDR1 LGHDT and CDR2 YNNKEL come from the germline V gene (reference sequence). The CDR3 DNA is TGTGCCAGCAGCCAAGCAGGAACATATGGCTACACCTTC. Encoded protein: CASSQAGTYGYTF.

This clonotype was picked up many times. This chain connects TRBV7-2 to TRBJ1-1; no firm D call. This CDR3 has 15 amino acids. V lost 1 base to trimming and J lost 1 base, with 10 bases between them. Germline V gives CDR1 SGHTA, CDR2 FQGNSA. CDR3 loop: CASSLVGTENTEAFF. CDR3 in DNA: TGTGCCAGCAGCTTAGTGGGCACCGAGAACACTGAAGCTTTCTTT.

This chain joins TRBV30 and TRBJ2-6; 9 nucleotides align to TRBD1. The germline V gene has CDR1 GTSNPN and CDR2 SVGIG (reference sequence). There are 17 residues in the CDR3. V was pared by 3 bases and J by 4 bases, with 10 bases of the junction left unmatched. The CDR3 nucleotides are TGTGCCTGGAGGCCGGGACAGGGAGTTTCGGGGGCCAACGTCCTGACTTTC. Amino acid sequence: CAWRPGQGVSGANVLTF.

This clonotype came up many times. J is TRBJ2-7 and V is TRBV12-3 or TRBV12-4; no firm D call. The CDR3 sequence is 11 residues long. Trimming removed 2 bases at V and 9 bases at J, with 8 bases between. CDR3 in DNA: TGTGCCAGCAGTTTATCCCGTGTGCAGTACTTC. It yields the protein CASSLSRVQYF.

This clonotype occurred a few times. The chain carries TRBV9 and TRBJ2-1; perhaps TRBD2 as D (5 bases). Trimming stripped 1 base from V and 10 bases from J, with 18 bases between. Germline V gene data show CDR1 as SGDLS and CDR2 as YYNGEE. The CDR3 loop spans 15 amino acids. CDR3 coding DNA: TGTGCCAGCAGCGTATCGGCCTCGGGGATCCGGGAGCAGTTCTTC. It codes for CASSVSASGIREQFF.

This clonotype turned up a few times. One end of the junction is discordant with germline, which a read error may explain. The rearrangement uses TRBV20-1 and TRBJ2-3; D is undetermined. Per germline, CDR1 DFQATT and CDR2 SNEGSKA (reference sequence). The CDR3 extends over 12 amino acids. CDR3 residues: CSSSPSTDTQYF. The CDR3 bases are TGTTCAAGTTCACCGAGCACAGATACGCAGTATTTT.

The chain recombines TRBV7-2 with TRBJ2-1; D tentatively fits TRBD1 or TRBD2 (6 bases each). V shed 5 bases and J shed 6 bases, with 17 bases lying between them. Germline CDR1 reads SGHTA; CDR2 reads FQGNSA. The CDR3 sequence is 15 residues long. The CDR3 DNA reads TGTGCCAGCAGCGTCACTAGGGGGGTTGGCAATGAGCAGTTCTTC. It translates to CASSVTRGVGNEQFF.

This clonotype was counted many times. The chain links TRBV6-5 to TRBJ2-7; TRBD2 agrees at 8 bases. Germline-derived CDR1 and CDR2 are MNHEY and SVGAGI. V lost 8 bases to trimming and J lost 2 bases; unmatched junction nucleotides: 2. CDR3 length: 12 residues. The CDR3 sequence: CASRAGAYEQYF. The CDR3 bases are TGTGCCAGCCGAGCGGGAGCCTACGAGCAGTACTTC.

The V call is TRBV2, the J call TRBJ2-5; no firm D call. From germline, CDR1 is SNHLY and CDR2 FYNNEI. V was shortened by 5 bases and J by 2 bases, with 12 bases between the two germline ends. The CDR3 contains 14 residues. The CDR3 DNA follows: TGTGCCAGCAGTAAAACAGCAGAACAAGAGACCCAGTACTTC. The encoded protein is CASSKTAEQETQYF.